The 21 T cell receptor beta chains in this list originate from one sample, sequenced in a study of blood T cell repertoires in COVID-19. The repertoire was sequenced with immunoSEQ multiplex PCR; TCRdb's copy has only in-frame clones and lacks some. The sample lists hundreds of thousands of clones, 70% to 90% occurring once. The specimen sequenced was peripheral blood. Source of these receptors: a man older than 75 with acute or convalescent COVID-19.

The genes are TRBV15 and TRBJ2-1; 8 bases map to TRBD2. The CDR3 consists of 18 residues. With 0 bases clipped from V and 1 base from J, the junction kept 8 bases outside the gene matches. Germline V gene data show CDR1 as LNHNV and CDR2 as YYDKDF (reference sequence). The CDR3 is CATSRDRQREFSYNEQFF. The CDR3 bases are TGTGCCACCAGCAGAGATCGCCAGCGGGAGTTTTCCTACAATGAGCAGTTCTTC.

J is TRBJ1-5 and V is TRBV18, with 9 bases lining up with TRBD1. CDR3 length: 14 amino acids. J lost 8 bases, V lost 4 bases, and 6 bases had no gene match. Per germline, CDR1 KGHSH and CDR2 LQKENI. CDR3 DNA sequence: TGTGCCAGCTCACAACAGGGGGCTCAGGAGCCCCAGCATTTT. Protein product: CASSQQGAQEPQHF.

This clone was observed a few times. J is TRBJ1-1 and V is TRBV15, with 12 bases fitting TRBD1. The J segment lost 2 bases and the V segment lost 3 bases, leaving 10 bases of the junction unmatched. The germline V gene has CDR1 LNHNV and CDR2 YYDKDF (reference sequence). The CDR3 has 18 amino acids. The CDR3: CATSRPRDRGPLNTEAFF. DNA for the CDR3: TGTGCCACCAGCAGGCCCCGGGACAGGGGGCCCCTAAACACTGAAGCTTTCTTT.

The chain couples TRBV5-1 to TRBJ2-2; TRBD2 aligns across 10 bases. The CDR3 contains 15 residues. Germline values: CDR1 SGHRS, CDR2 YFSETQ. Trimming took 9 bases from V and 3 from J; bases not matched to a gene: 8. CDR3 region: CATTLAGADTGELFF. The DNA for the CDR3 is TGCGCCACCACTCTAGCGGGAGCGGACACCGGGGAGCTGTTTTTT.

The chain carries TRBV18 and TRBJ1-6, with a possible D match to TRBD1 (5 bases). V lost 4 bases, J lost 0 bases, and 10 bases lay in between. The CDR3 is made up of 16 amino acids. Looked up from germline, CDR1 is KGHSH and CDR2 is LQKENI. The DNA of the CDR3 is TGTGCCAGCTCACTACAGGAGAGCTCCTATAATTCACCCCTCCACTTT. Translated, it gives CASSLQESSYNSPLHF.

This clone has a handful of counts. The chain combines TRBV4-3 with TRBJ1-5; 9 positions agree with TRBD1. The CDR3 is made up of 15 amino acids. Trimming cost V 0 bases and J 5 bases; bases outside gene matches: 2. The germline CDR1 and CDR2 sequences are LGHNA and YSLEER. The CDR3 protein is CASSQDWTGDQPQHF. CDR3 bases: TGCGCCAGCAGCCAAGATTGGACAGGGGATCAGCCCCAGCATTTT.

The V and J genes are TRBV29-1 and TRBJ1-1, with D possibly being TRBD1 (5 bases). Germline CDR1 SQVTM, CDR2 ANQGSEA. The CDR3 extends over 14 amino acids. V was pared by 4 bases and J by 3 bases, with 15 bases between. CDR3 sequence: CSVGKVGADTEAFF. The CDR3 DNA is TGCAGCGTTGGGAAGGTAGGGGCGGACACTGAAGCTTTCTTT.

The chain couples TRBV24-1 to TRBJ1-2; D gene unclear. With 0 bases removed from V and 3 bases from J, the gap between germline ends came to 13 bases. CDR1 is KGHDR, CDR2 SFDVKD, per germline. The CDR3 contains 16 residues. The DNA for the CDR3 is TGTGCCACCAGTGATTTGTGGACCCCGGAGGACTATGGCTACACCTTC. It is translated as CATSDLWTPEDYGYTF.

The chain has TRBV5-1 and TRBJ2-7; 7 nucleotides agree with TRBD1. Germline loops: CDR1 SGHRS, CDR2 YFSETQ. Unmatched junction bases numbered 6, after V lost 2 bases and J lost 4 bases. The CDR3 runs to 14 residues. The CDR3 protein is CASSFQTGPYEQYF. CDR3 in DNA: TGCGCCAGCAGCTTCCAGACAGGGCCTTACGAGCAGTACTTC.

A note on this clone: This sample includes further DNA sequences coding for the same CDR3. The CDR3 bases are TGCAGCGTTGACCAGGGTGACTATGGCTACACCTTC. Its protein product is CSVDQGDYGYTF. V is TRBV29-1 and J is TRBJ1-2; possibly TRBD1 for D (5 bases). Germline assignment: CDR1 SQVTM and CDR2 ANQGSEA. The V and J ends lost 3 bases and 3 bases respectively, with 8 bases between them. The CDR3 spans 12 residues.

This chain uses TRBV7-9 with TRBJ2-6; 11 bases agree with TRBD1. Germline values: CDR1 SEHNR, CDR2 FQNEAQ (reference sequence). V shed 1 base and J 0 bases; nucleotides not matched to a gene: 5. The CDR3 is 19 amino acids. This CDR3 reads CASSLVGQGGISGANVLTF. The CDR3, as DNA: TGTGCCAGCAGCTTAGTGGGACAGGGGGGAATCTCTGGGGCCAACGTCCTGACTTTC.

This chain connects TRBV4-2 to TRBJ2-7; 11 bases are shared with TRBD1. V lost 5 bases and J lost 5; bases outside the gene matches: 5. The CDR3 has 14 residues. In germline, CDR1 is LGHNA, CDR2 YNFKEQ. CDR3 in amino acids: CASSNGQGADEQYF. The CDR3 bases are TGTGCCAGCAGCAACGGACAGGGGGCGGACGAGCAGTACTTC.

The CDR3 sequence is CASSLRQGRIRDEQYF. CDR3 in DNA: TGTGCCAGCAGTTTACGCCAGGGGCGGATCAGGGACGAGCAGTACTTC. The gene calls are TRBV27 and TRBJ2-7, with D possibly TRBD1 on 6 matching bases. The germline V gene encodes CDR1 MNHEY and CDR2 SMNVEV (reference sequence). V lost 2 bases and J lost 5, with 19 bases in between. The length of the CDR3 is 16 residues.

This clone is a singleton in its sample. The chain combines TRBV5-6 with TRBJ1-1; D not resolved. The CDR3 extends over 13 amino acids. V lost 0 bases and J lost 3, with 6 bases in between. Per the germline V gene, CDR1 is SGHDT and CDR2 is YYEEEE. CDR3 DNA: TGTGCCAGCAGCTTGGGGCTCTACACTGAAGCTTTCTTT. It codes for CASSLGLYTEAFF.

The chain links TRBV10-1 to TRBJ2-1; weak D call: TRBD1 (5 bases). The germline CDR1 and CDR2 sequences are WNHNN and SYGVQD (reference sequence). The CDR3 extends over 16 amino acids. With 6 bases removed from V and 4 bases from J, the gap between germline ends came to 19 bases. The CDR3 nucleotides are TGCGCCAGCAGGGGGCGTCAGGGAAATGGGTACAATGAGCAGTTCTTC. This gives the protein CASRGRQGNGYNEQFF.

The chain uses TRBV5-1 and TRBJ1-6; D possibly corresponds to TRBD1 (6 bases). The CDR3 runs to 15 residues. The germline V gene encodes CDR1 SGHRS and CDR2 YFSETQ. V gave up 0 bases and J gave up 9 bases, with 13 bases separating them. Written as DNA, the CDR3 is TGCGCCAGCAGCTTGGAACAGGGCTCGATTTCACCCCTCCACTTT. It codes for CASSLEQGSISPLHF.

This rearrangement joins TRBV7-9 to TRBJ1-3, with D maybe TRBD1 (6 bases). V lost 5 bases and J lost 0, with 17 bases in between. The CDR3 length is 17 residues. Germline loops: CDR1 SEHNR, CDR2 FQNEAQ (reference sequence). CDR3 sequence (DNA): TGTGCCAGCAGCCCTAAGACAGGTTCTAGCTCTGGAAACACCATATATTTT. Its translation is CASSPKTGSSSGNTIYF.

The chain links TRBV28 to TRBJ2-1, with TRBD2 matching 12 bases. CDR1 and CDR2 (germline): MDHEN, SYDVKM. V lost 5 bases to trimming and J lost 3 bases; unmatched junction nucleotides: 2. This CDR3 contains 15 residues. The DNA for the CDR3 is TGTGCCAGCAGTCGGACTAGCGGGAACTACAATGAGCAGTTCTTC. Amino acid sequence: CASSRTSGNYNEQFF.

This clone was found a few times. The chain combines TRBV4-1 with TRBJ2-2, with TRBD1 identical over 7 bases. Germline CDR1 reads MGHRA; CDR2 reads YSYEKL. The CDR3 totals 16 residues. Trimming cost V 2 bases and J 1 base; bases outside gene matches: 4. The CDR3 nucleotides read TGCGCCAGCAGCCAAACCGGGACAGTGAACACCGGGGAGCTGTTTTTT. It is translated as CASSQTGTVNTGELFF.

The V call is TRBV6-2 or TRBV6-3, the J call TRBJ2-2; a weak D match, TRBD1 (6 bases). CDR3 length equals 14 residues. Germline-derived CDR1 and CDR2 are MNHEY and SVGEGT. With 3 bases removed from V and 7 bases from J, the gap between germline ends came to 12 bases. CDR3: CASSYPGQDGELFF. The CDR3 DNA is TGTGCCAGCAGTTATCCGGGACAAGACGGGGAGCTGTTTTTT.

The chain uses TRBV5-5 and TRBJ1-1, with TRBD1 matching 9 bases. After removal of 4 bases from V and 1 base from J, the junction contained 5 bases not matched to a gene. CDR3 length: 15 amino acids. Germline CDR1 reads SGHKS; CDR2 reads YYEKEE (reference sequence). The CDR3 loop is CASSPGQGTNTEAFF. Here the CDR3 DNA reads TGTGCCAGCAGCCCCGGACAGGGGACGAACACTGAAGCTTTCTTT.